This entry is about one TCR beta chain. The antigen is unknown. Germline loops: CDR1 DFQATT, CDR2 SNEGSKA (reference sequence). The CDR3 consists of 14 residues. Trimming took 1 base from V and 6 from J; bases not matched to a gene: 5. The data stem from a study of blood T cells in healthy people across ages. Peripheral blood, about 10 milliliters per donor, was collected. Overall study results and limits: TCR beta diversity correlated strongly with naive T cell percentage.

Primers used in a second PCR of roughly 6 to 12 cycles were a sample-barcoded 5' primer and a J-beta primer mix. Every single cDNA molecule received a tag from a template-switch adaptor with 12 random nucleotides. Each CDR3 protein is one row after TCRdb ran MiXCR on the 5' RACE reads. The sample contains about 1.5 million distinct CDR3 sequences, roughly 43% of which appear only once. The sequenced sample was blood. The receptor was isolated from a woman aged 18 to 35 in good health. The J gene is TRBJ1-2, the V gene TRBV20-1, with 10 bases aligning to TRBD1. The CDR3 is CSARGDRGLNGYTF. The CDR3, as DNA: TGCAGTGCTAGAGGCGACAGGGGGCTCAATGGCTACACCTTC.